Detailed here is one TCR beta chain. Original methodology: Reference gene primer amplification yielded estimated nucleated cell counts. Generated by immunoSEQ multiplex PCR, the TCRdb table keeps only in-frame clones and is missing some. V and J calls and clone size follow that table, whereas D and trimming were derived from the DNA. The data hold 210,000 or so clones, with around nine tenths observed a single time. The sample belongs to a study of blood T cell repertoires in COVID-19. Looking at the study overall: Samples of COVID-19 (acute and convalescent) were obtained from the United States, Italy and Spain. The analysed material was cDNA or gDNA that came from T cells, B-cell-depleted T cells, or PBMCs.

This CDR3 has 14 amino acids. V was cut by 1 base and J by 7 bases, with 11 bases left in between. Germline V CDR1 and CDR2: SGDLS, YYNGEE. The sample consisted of peripheral blood. The sequence was obtained from a woman aged 60-75 years with acute or convalescent COVID-19. The chain uses TRBV9 and TRBJ2-2; no firm D call. This chain's CDR3 is CASSVNAVGGELFF. The DNA for the CDR3 is TGTGCCAGCAGCGTAAATGCGGTAGGCGGGGAGCTGTTTTTT.